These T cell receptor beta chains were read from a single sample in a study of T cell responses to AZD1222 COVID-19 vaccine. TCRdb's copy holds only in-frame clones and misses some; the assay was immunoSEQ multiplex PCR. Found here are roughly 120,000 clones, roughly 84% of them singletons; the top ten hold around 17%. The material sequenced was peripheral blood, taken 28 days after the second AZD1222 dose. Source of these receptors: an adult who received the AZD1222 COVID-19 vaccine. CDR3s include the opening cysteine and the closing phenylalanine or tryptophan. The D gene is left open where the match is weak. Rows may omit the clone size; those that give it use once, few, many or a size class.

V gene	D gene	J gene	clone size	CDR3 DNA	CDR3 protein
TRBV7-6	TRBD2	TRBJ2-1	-	TGTGCCAGCAGCTTGACTAGCGGATTATACAATGAGCAGTTCTTC	CASSLTSGLYNEQFF
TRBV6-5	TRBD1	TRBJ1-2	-	TGTGCCAGCAGTCGTGAAACAGGGGGCAACTATGGCTACACCTTC	CASSRETGGNYGYTF
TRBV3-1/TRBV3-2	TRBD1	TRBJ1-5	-	TGTGCCAGCAGCCAAGGTAGCTGGCAGGGGGGTTATCAGCCCCAGCATTTT	CASSQGSWQGGYQPQHF
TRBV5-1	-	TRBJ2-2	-	TGCGCCAGCAGCTCGGGGAACACCGGGGAGCTGTTTTTT	CASSSGNTGELFF
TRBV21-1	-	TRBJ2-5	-	TGTGCCAGCAGCGCGAGGGCTAGTATCCAAGAGACCCAGTACTTC	CASSARASIQETQYF
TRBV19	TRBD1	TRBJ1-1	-	TGTGCCAGTAGTCCTTTGAGGGGACAGATGAACACTGAAGCTTTCTTT	CASSPLRGQMNTEAFF
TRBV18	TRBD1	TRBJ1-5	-	TGTGCCAGCTCACTCTTTTCGGACAGGGATCAGCCCCAGCATTTT	CASSLFSDRDQPQHF
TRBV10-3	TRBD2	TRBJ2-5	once	TGTGCCATCAGTGATAGACTAGCGGGAGTTGGAGAGACCCAGTACTTC	CAISDRLAGVGETQYF
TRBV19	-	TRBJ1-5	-	TGTGCCAGTAGTTTCGGGAATCAGCCCCAGCATTTT	CASSFGNQPQHF
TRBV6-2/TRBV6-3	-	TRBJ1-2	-	TGTGCCAGCAGTTACCAGGGCTCTACTGGCTACACCTTC	CASSYQGSTGYTF
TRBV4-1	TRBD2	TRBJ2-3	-	TGCGCCAGCAGCCCCTGGGGAGCGGGGGGACCTGTGGCAGATACGCAGTATTTT	CASSPWGAGGPVADTQYF
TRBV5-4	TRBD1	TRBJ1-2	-	TGTGCCAGCAGCTTGGCGAGACAGGGGTTTGACTATGGCTACACCTTC	CASSLARQGFDYGYTF
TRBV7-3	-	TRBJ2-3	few	TGTGCCAGCAGCTTATACGGGATCAGGGATACGCAGTATTTT	CASSLYGIRDTQYF
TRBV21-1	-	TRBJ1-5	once	TGTGCCAGACGAAAAGGGACAGGGAGGAATCAGCCCCAGCATTTT	CARRKGTGRNQPQHF
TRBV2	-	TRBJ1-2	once	TGTGCCAGCACCAACTATGGCTACACCTTC	CASTNYGYTF
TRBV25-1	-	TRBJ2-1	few	TGTGCCAGCAGTGAATACCAAACAGGGAAACGGCACAATGAGCAGTTCTTC	CASSEYQTGKRHNEQFF
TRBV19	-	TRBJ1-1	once	TGTGCCAGTAGTCGGGGTAACACTGAAGCTTTCTTT	CASSRGNTEAFF
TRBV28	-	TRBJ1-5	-	TGTGCCAGCAGTTTCCGCGGTTATCAGCCCCAGCATTTT	CASSFRGYQPQHF
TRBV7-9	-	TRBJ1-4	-	TGTGCCAGCACCATTGGTGGAGGCCATAATGAAAAACTGTTTTTT	CASTIGGGHNEKLFF
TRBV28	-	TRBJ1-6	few	TGTGCCAGCGCGGGACATAATTCACCCCTCCACTTT	CASAGHNSPLHF
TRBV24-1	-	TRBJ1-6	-	TGTGCCACCAGTGATTCGGGGGATAATTCACCCCTCCACTTT	CATSDSGDNSPLHF
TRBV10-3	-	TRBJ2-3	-	TGTGCCATCAGTGACACAGATACGCAGTATTTT	CAISDTDTQYF
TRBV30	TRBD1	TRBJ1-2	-	TGTGCCTGGAGTTCGGGGACAGGGTCCAACTATGGCTACACCTTC	CAWSSGTGSNYGYTF
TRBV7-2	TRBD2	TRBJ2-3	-	TGTGCCAGCAGCCGCCTAGGGGTAGGGGCGGGGGGCACAGATACGCAGTATTTT	CASSRLGVGAGGTDTQYF
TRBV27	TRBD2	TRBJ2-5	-	TGTGCCAGCAGTTTTTTAGCGGGAGAAGAGACCCAGTACTTC	CASSFLAGEETQYF
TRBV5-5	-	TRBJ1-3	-	TGTGCCAGCAGCCTACACCACTTTTCCTCTGGAAACACCATATATTTT	CASSLHHFSSGNTIYF
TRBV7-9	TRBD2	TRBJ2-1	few	TGTGCCAGCAGCTTTTCGGGACTAGAGGGCAATGAGCAGTTCTTC	CASSFSGLEGNEQFF
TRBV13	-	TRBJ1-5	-	TGTGCCAGCAGCTTACGGGGGGGAGGCAATCAGCCCCAGCATTTT	CASSLRGGGNQPQHF
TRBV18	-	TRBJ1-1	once	TGTGCCAGCTCACCACGGGGCCAAGGTGGTGAAGCTTTCTTT	CASSPRGQGGEAFF
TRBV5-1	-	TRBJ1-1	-	TGCGCCAGCACCGGACCTGGGATTAGGAACACTGAAGCTTTCTTT	CASTGPGIRNTEAFF
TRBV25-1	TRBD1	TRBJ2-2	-	TGTGCCAGCAGTCTGACAGGGTCCGGGGAGCTGTTTTTT	CASSLTGSGELFF
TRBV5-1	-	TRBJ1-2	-	TGCGCCAGCAGCCCGGAGGGGGGAGTCAACTATGGCTACACCTTC	CASSPEGGVNYGYTF
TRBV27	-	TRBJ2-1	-	TGTGCCAGCAACTTGGGGGGAGTGGGTGAGCAGTTCTTC	CASNLGGVGEQFF
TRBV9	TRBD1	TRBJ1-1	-	TGTGCCAGCAGCGTAGCTGCAGGGGGCTACACTGAAGCTTTCTTT	CASSVAAGGYTEAFF
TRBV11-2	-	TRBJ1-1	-	TGTGCCAGCAGCCCCATAGCCAGTGAAGCTTTCTTT	CASSPIASEAFF
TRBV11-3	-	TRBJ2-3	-	TGTGCCAGCAGCTTAGATGGACTCGGCCGCACAGATACGCAGTATTTT	CASSLDGLGRTDTQYF
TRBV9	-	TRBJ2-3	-	TGTGCCAGCAGCGACCGCTTGAGTAGCACAGATACGCAGTATTTT	CASSDRLSSTDTQYF
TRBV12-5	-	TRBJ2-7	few	TGTGCCATTGCCAGACAGTACTACGAGCAGTACTTC	CAIARQYYEQYF
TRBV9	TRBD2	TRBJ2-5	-	TGTGCCAGCACAGCTAGCGGGGCCTCGGAAGAGACCCAGTACTTC	CASTASGASEETQYF
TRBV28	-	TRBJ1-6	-	TGTGCCAGCGCATTGGGCCCTAATTCACCCCTCCACTTT	CASALGPNSPLHF
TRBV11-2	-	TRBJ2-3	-	TGTGCCAGCAGCTTAGATCAGGGCACAGATACGCAGTATTTT	CASSLDQGTDTQYF
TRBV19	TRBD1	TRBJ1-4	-	TGTGCCAGTAGTACCCGGACAGGGTGGAATGAAAAACTGTTTTTT	CASSTRTGWNEKLFF
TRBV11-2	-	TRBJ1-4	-	TGTGCCAGCAGCTCCACACTTCGAGAAAAACTGTTTTTT	CASSSTLREKLFF
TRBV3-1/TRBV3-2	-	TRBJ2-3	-	TGTGCCAGCAGCCAAGGGGATGGGGCAGATACGCAGTATTTT	CASSQGDGADTQYF
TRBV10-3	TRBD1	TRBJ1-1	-	TGTGCCACGCTAGACCCGCAGGGGGTCGCTAGTGAAGCTTTCTTT	CATLDPQGVASEAFF
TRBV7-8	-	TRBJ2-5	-	TGTGCCAGCAGCTTTACCCTACAAGAGACCCAGTACTTC	CASSFTLQETQYF
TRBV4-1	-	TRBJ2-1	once	TGCGCCAGCAGCCAAGAGAACTCCGAGGATGAGCAGTTCTTC	CASSQENSEDEQFF
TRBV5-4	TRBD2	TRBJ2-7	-	TGTGCCAGCAGCCCTCAACTAGCGGGGGGGCCGATAAGGTACGAGCAGTACTTC	CASSPQLAGGPIRYEQYF
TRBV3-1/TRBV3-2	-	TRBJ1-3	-	TGTGCCAGCAGTCCTGGACGGACAAGCTCTGGAAACACCATATATTTT	CASSPGRTSSGNTIYF
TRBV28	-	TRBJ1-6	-	TGTGCCAGCAGTTTGGTCGGGACTGAGAATTCACCCCTCCACTTT	CASSLVGTENSPLHF
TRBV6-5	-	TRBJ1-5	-	TGTGCCAGCAGTTTAACCGGGACAAGCAATCAGCCCCAGCATTTT	CASSLTGTSNQPQHF
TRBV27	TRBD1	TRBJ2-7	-	TGTGCCAGCAGCAAAGACAGGGGGATCTACGAGCAGTACTTC	CASSKDRGIYEQYF
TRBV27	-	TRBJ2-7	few	TGTGCCAGCAGTTTATCACAGGGCGTCTACGAGCAGTACTTC	CASSLSQGVYEQYF